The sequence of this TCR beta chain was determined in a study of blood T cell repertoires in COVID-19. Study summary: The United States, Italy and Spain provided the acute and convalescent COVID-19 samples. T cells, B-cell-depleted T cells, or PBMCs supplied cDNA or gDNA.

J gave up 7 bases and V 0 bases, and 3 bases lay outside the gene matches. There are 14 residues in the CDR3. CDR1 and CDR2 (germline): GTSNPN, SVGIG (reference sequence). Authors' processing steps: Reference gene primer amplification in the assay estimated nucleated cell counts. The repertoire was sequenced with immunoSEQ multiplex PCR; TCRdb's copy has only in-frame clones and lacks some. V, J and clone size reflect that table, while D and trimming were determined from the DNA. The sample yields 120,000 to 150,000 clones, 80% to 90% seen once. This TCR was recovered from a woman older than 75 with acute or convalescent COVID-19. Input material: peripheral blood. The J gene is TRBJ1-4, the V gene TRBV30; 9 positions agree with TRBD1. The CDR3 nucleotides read TGTGCCTGGAGTGTGGGACAGGGTAGTGAAAAACTGTTTTTT. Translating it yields CAWSVGQGSEKLFF. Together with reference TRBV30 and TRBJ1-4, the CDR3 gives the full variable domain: SQTIHQWPATLVQPVGSPLSLECTVEGTSNPNLYWYRQAAGRGLQLLFYSVGIGQISSEVPQNLSASRPQDRQFILSSKKLLLSDSGFYLCAWSVGQGSEKLFFGSGTQLSVL.